These T cell receptor beta chains were read from a single sample in a study of T cells in Graves' hyperthyroidism and ophthalmopathy. From the multiplex PCR reads, TCRdb called clonotypes with MiXCR, one entry per CDR3 protein. Of a few hundred thousand distinct CDR3 sequences in the sample, roughly an eighth were seen once. Source material: blood. These receptors all come from a woman between 18 and 29 years old with Graves' hyperthyroidism. Each CDR3 is given without its conserved first and last residue. D genes are given only for firm matches. Clone size is stated in some rows and not others, as once, few, many or a class when expanded.

TRBV10-1	TRBJ2-7	NA	few	ASSLRVSGDEQY
TRBV18	TRBJ2-2	NA	NA	ASSPQDIINTGELF
TRBV7-3	TRBJ2-3	TRBD2	few	ASSDGGVDTQY
TRBV30	TRBJ2-1	NA	NA	AWSRREVRF
TRBV6-1	TRBJ2-5	TRBD2	many	ASSGQTSGSGETQY
TRBV28	TRBJ2-6	NA	NA	ASSIGRPSGANVLT
TRBV24-1	TRBJ1-4	NA	many	ATSDGSSTNEKLF
TRBV20-1	TRBJ2-7	TRBD2	few	SARTSGTSGRAEEQY
TRBV3-1	TRBJ1-1	TRBD1	many	ASSPLRDSNTEAF
TRBV5-1	TRBJ1-5	TRBD1	few	ASSFLDRGSQPQH
TRBV7-9	TRBJ1-2	NA	many	ASSLSRVDGYT
TRBV28	TRBJ1-6	NA	NA	ASIVGGPSDSPLH
TRBV12-3/TRBV12-4	TRBJ1-2	NA	many	ASSLVNSGYT
TRBV7-9	TRBJ2-5	NA	many	ASSRGTGRETQY
TRBV4-3	TRBJ1-1	NA	NA	ASSQQDGVNTEAF
TRBV27	TRBJ2-2	TRBD1	few	ASRPVRQGGGGELF
TRBV7-8	TRBJ1-2	NA	many	ASSFLGDYGYT
TRBV7-9	TRBJ2-7	NA	few	ASSPLGPEQY
TRBV27	TRBJ1-4	TRBD1	many	ASRDRFAEKLF
TRBV25-1	TRBJ2-7	TRBD2	NA	ASRSFAGGLGEQY
TRBV29-1	TRBJ2-3	TRBD2	many	SVEDRWREGTDTQY
TRBV5-6	TRBJ1-6	TRBD1	many	ASSPRTGETSPLH
TRBV5-1	TRBJ2-7	TRBD2	NA	ASSSRGTSGTAYEQY
TRBV2	TRBJ2-3	NA	many	ASSGEVGGPSTDTQY
TRBV30	TRBJ1-2	NA	many	AWSVQGVYGYT
TRBV7-9	TRBJ2-3	TRBD2	few	ASSHLPGLAGDGGITDTQY
TRBV29-1	TRBJ1-2	NA	many	SVGQEGGGYT
TRBV19	TRBJ1-1	TRBD1	NA	ASSTGDRPLNTEAF
TRBV11-2	TRBJ2-6	NA	NA	ASSLVGVGANVPT
TRBV5-1	TRBJ2-7	NA	few	ASSTRATSYEQY
TRBV12-3/TRBV12-4	TRBJ1-1	NA	many	ASSLTKTGIHEAF
TRBV6-1	TRBJ1-2	NA	few	ASRFRGDYGYT
TRBV2	TRBJ2-3	TRBD2	many	ASRAGPRLAGLTDTQY
TRBV20-1	TRBJ2-2	NA	many	SARPGGTANTGELF
TRBV7-2	TRBJ2-3	NA	NA	ASSSRGASVDATDTQY
TRBV19	TRBJ2-5	TRBD2	many	ASSSGLELGETQY
TRBV7-3	TRBJ2-1	NA	many	ASSLAGLSNEQF
TRBV5-4	TRBJ2-5	TRBD2	NA	ASSPSGAKETQY
TRBV12-3/TRBV12-4	TRBJ2-3	TRBD2	many	ASSGGTSGSRSADTQY
TRBV24-1	TRBJ2-3	TRBD2	few	ATSDPPLAGAGDTQY
TRBV19	TRBJ2-1	TRBD2	NA	ASSRDSGTSSLGQF